Following are 15 T cell receptor beta chains from one sample sequenced in a study of shared clonotypes between healthy human individuals. The repertoire was sequenced with immunoSEQ multiplex PCR; TCRdb's copy has only in-frame clones and lacks some. In the table there are roughly 1,500,000 clones, approximately 98.5% of which are singletons. The sequenced sample consisted of naive CD4+ T cells sorted from blood. Specified subset: CD45RA+ positively selected. The receptors were sampled from a young man in good health.

The rearrangement joins TRBV6-4 to TRBJ1-4; D unclear. The V gene lost 11 bases and the J gene lost 6 bases, with 16 bases spanning the gap. The CDR3 length is 13 residues. CDR1 is MRHNA and CDR2 is SNTAGT in the germline V gene. CDR3 sequence: CASLAGMYEKLFF. CDR3 sequence (DNA): TGTGCCTCGTTAGCGGGGATGTATGAAAAACTGTTTTTT.

This sequence joins TRBV28 and TRBJ1-2; 8 bases map to TRBD1. CDR3 length: 14 amino acids. Germline values: CDR1 MDHEN, CDR2 SYDVKM. V dropped 5 bases and J dropped 8; count of bases not matched to a gene: 10. The CDR3 DNA sequence: TGTGCCAGCAGTCCACCGACAGGGGTAAGCGGCTACACCTTC. Translation gives CASSPPTGVSGYTF.

In regard to this clone: This same CDR3 is encoded by further DNA sequences in the sample. The chain uses TRBV5-6 and TRBJ2-7, with 9 bases fitting TRBD1. The CDR3 is made up of 13 amino acids. Germline CDR1 SGHDT, CDR2 YYEEEE. The ends lost 5 bases at V and 3 bases at J; junction bases unmatched: 3. DNA of the CDR3: TGTGCCAGCAGGGACAGGGGAAGCTACGAGCAGTACTTC. Its translation is CASRDRGSYEQYF.

With regard to this clone: Different DNA sequences within this sample yield the same CDR3. The chain links TRBV5-4 to TRBJ2-7; 7 nucleotides align to TRBD2. The germline V gene encodes CDR1 SGHNT and CDR2 YYREEE (reference sequence). This CDR3 contains 15 residues. V gave up 0 bases and J gave up 7 bases; unmatched junction bases: 10. The CDR3 loop is CASSLAGGRAGEQYF. The CDR3 region has the DNA TGTGCCAGCAGCTTGGCGGGTGGGAGGGCCGGTGAGCAGTACTTC.

The J gene is TRBJ2-3, the V gene TRBV28; weak D call: TRBD1 (6 bases). Germline CDR1 reads MDHEN; CDR2 reads SYDVKM. The CDR3 consists of 17 residues. Trimming shortened V by 6 bases and J by 0 bases, and 19 bases separated the two germline ends. CDR3 region: CASSYYRQGRSTDTQYF. The CDR3 region has the DNA TGTGCCAGCAGCTATTATAGGCAGGGGCGAAGCACAGATACGCAGTATTTT.

The genes are TRBV14 and TRBJ2-7; maybe TRBD2 (5 bases). V was shortened by 5 bases and J by 3 bases, with 20 bases between the two germline ends. The CDR3 covers 16 residues. Looked up from germline, CDR1 is SGHDN and CDR2 is FVKESK. CDR3 coding DNA: TGTGCCAGCAGCGAAACGGGGTCGGTCATCCTCTACGAGCAGTACTTC. This sequence encodes CASSETGSVILYEQYF.

This chain joins TRBV19 and TRBJ2-7, with 13 positions matching TRBD2. Trimming removed 4 bases from V and 2 bases from J; junction bases left unmatched: 14. Per germline, CDR1 LNHDA and CDR2 SQIVND (reference sequence). This CDR3 region has 19 residues. CDR3 region: CASSKLAGGPGSRPYEQYF. CDR3 bases: TGTGCCAGTAGTAAACTAGCGGGAGGGCCCGGATCCAGACCCTACGAGCAGTACTTC.

This chain connects TRBV6-5 to TRBJ2-1; D gene unclear. There are 16 residues in the CDR3. Trimming took 0 bases from V and 7 from J, leaving 16 bases between them. The germline V gene has CDR1 MNHEY and CDR2 SVGAGI. The CDR3 is CASSYSGTPSKNEQFF. CDR3 nucleotides: TGTGCCAGCAGTTACTCCGGTACGCCTAGTAAGAATGAGCAGTTCTTC.

The gene calls are TRBV5-1 and TRBJ2-7; no firm D call. V was shortened by 0 bases and J by 0 bases, with 10 bases between the two germline ends. Looked up from germline, CDR1 is SGHRS and CDR2 is YFSETQ. The CDR3 has 15 amino acids. CDR3 in amino acids: CASSLGADSSYEQYF. CDR3 nucleotide sequence: TGCGCCAGCAGCTTGGGGGCAGACTCCTCCTACGAGCAGTACTTC. Full variable domain (remainder filled in from reference TRBV5-1 and TRBJ2-7): KAGVTQTPRYLIKTRGQQVTLSCSPISGHRSVSWYQQTPGQGLQFLFEYFSETQRNKGNFPGRFSGRQFSNSRSEMNVSTLELGDSALYLCASSLGADSSYEQYFGPGTRLTVT.

The rearrangement joins TRBV6-5 to TRBJ1-3; no definite D call. The germline gives CDR1 MNHEY, CDR2 SVGAGI. Trimming removed 5 bases from V and 0 bases from J, with 5 bases in between. This CDR3 is built from 13 residues. In nucleotides, the CDR3 is TGTGCCAGCAGTATTTTCTCTGGAAACACCATATATTTT. Amino acid sequence: CASSIFSGNTIYF.

Details on this clone: Distinct nucleotide sequences in the sample also encode this CDR3. The rearrangement links TRBV18 to TRBJ1-1; D unresolved. Germline assignment: CDR1 KGHSH and CDR2 LQKENI. Trimming left V 6 bases short and J 1 base short, with 9 bases between. CDR3 length: 13 amino acids. This chain's CDR3 is CASSLDRNTEAFF. The CDR3 bases are TGTGCCAGCTCCCTAGACCGGAACACTGAAGCTTTCTTT.

This sequence joins TRBV29-1 and TRBJ1-4; 8 nucleotides align to TRBD1. The trim removed 5 bases at V and 7 bases at J, leaving 6 bases unmatched. The germline V gene encodes CDR1 SQVTM and CDR2 ANQGSEA. This CDR3 has 13 amino acids. CDR3 protein: CSVLGQGGEKLFF. CDR3 bases: TGCAGCGTTCTAGGACAGGGTGGTGAAAAACTGTTTTTT.

The CDR3 loop is CASSVGSGTHNQPQHF. The DNA of the CDR3 is TGTGCCAGCAGCGTGGGGTCCGGGACCCACAATCAGCCCCAGCATTTT. The chain is built from TRBV9 and TRBJ1-5, with a tentative D call TRBD1 (5 bases). The CDR3 sequence is 16 residues long. Germline V gene data show CDR1 as SGDLS and CDR2 as YYNGEE. V was pared by 2 bases and J by 3 bases, with 15 bases between.

This clone was observed a single time. The chain is built from TRBV2 and TRBJ1-2; 12 bases agree with TRBD1. The V gene's germline CDR1 is SNHLY and CDR2 FYNNEI. V was clipped by 8 bases and J by 10 bases; unmatched bases: 11. This CDR3 has 14 amino acids. CDR3 residues: CASLGDRGREDYTF. The CDR3 DNA reads TGTGCCAGCCTGGGGGACAGGGGGCGAGAGGACTACACCTTC.

This chain joins TRBV19 and TRBJ2-2; D remains ambiguous. Germline CDR1 LNHDA, CDR2 SQIVND (reference sequence). V was cut by 1 base and J by 5 bases, with 8 bases left in between. CDR3 length equals 14 residues. The CDR3 reads CASSIGHSTGELFF. As DNA, the CDR3 is TGTGCCAGTAGTATAGGGCATAGTACCGGGGAGCTGTTTTTT.